This T cell receptor beta chain emerged from a study of graft-versus-host responses after intestinal transplantation. Study-level background: Transplant recipients had multivisceral, liver-intestinal, or isolated intestinal grafts. Anti-thymocyte globulin was used for induction in all recipients, who then took tacrolimus and steroids for approximately 3 years. Findings and limits, study-wide: Recipient bone marrow held GvH clones, some seen earlier in ileum or blood.

The CDR3 is made up of 15 amino acids. The germline CDR1 and CDR2 sequences are SGHRS and YFSETQ. The V segment lost 7 bases and the J segment 2 bases; nucleotides outside the gene matches: 10. In its sample, this clone was seen a few times. Its specificity is unknown. The repertoire was sequenced with immunoSEQ multiplex PCR; TCRdb's copy has only in-frame clones and lacks some. Of 85,000 to 100,000 clones in the sample, roughly 90% were seen once. The sequence came from a human donor who received an intestinal transplant. The sequences come from unstimulated CD4+ T cells sorted from spleen or lymph node cells, collected before intestinal transplant. The chain is built from TRBV5-1 and TRBJ2-7; 9 positions agree with TRBD1. The CDR3 reads CASENNRGLAYEQYF. The CDR3 DNA reads TGCGCCAGCGAGAATAACAGGGGGCTCGCCTACGAGCAGTACTTC.